This T cell receptor beta chain stems from a study of blood T cell repertoires in COVID-19. CDR1 and CDR2 from the germline V gene are LGHNA and YSLEER. This CDR3 contains 13 residues. The V gene lost 3 bases and the J gene lost 1 base, with 6 bases spanning the gap. Measured with immunoSEQ multiplex PCR; TCRdb has only the in-frame clones, and not every one. The sample shows about 340,000 clones, 65% to 85% of them seen only once. This clone appeared a single time. The same CDR3 can be traced to other DNA sequences in this sample. Sequencing input: peripheral blood. This chain joins TRBV4-3 and TRBJ1-1; D might be TRBD1 (5 bases). The TCR sequence derives from a man aged 25 to 40 with active or convalescent COVID-19. CDR3 amino acids: CASSHRGNTEAFF. The CDR3 DNA sequence: TGCGCCAGCAGCCATAGGGGGAACACTGAAGCTTTCTTT.